This T cell receptor (beta chain) was captured in a study of lymphopenia after photon versus proton radiotherapy. Study-wide results and caveats: Only patients who died were analyzed for survival; proton advantage is unproven.

The assay was immunoSEQ multiplex PCR, and TCRdb's table has in-frame clones only and misses some. Of about 45,000 clones in the sample, 85% were seen once. V was pared by 0 bases and J by 5 bases, with 16 bases between. Germline V CDR1 and CDR2: SGHTA, FQGNSA. The CDR3 runs 16 residues. Turning to this clone: Its cognate antigen is unknown.

The receptor was isolated from a man in his forties with gastric cancer. The chain links TRBV7-2 to TRBJ2-5; D possibly corresponds to TRBD1 (5 bases). The source material was peripheral blood, sampled from a patient treated with photon-based radiotherapy. The CDR3, as DNA: TGTGCCAGCAGCTTAGCGAAGGCAGGGTCTTGGGAGACCCAGTACTTC. Translated, it gives CASSLAKAGSWETQYF.